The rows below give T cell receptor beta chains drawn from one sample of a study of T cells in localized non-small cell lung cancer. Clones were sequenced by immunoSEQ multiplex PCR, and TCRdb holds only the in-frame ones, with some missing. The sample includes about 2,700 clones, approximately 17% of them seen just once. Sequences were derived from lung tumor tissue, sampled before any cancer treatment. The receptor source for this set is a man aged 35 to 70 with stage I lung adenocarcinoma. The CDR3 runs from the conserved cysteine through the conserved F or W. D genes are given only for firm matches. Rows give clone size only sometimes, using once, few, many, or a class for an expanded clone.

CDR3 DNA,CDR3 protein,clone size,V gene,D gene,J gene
TGCAGCGCGAGGGGACAGGGCCGCGAGCAGTACTTC,CSARGQGREQYF,NA,TRBV29-1,TRBD1,TRBJ2-7
TGTGCCAGCAGTGAGAGGACAGCCTCTGGGGCCAACGTCCTGACTTTC,CASSERTASGANVLTF,few,TRBV6-8,NA,TRBJ2-6
TGTGCCAGCAGTGTAACAGGCCACCTTGACAATGAGCAGTTCTTC,CASSVTGHLDNEQFF,medium-sized,TRBV6-8,NA,TRBJ2-1
TGTGCCAGCAGCTTAACATCCGTGCGTCTAACCGGGGAGCTGTTTTTT,CASSLTSVRLTGELFF,NA,TRBV11-3,NA,TRBJ2-2
TGTGCCAGCAGCCAAGTCTGGGGACAGGGGGTCTACGAGCAGTACTTC,CASSQVWGQGVYEQYF,few,TRBV14,TRBD1,TRBJ2-7
TGCAGCGTTGAATCCTCAGGGCGCGGCTACACCTTC,CSVESSGRGYTF,few,TRBV29-1,NA,TRBJ1-2
TGTGCCAGCAGCACACCCCTGGGGTTCAATCAGCCCCAGCATTTT,CASSTPLGFNQPQHF,few,TRBV28,NA,TRBJ1-5
TGTGCCAGCAAAAGGTTGGTAGACAGTGGTTTTCGGACTGAAGCTTTCTTT,CASKRLVDSGFRTEAFF,few,TRBV28,NA,TRBJ1-1
TGCAGCACACGTCGGGACCTCGTGGATGAGCAGTTCTTC,CSTRRDLVDEQFF,NA,TRBV29-1,NA,TRBJ2-1
TGCGCCAGCAGCTTGGAGGGCGACTCCTACGAGCAGTACTTC,CASSLEGDSYEQYF,NA,TRBV5-1,NA,TRBJ2-7
TGTGCCAGCAGCCTTCAACCAAGCTCTGGAAACACCATATATTTT,CASSLQPSSGNTIYF,few,TRBV2,NA,TRBJ1-3
TGTGTCAGAAGCTCAGCGGCAGTGGGCAGATCTCCGGGCTTCAACTATGGCTACACCTTC,CVRSSAAVGRSPGFNYGYTF,NA,TRBV7-5,NA,TRBJ1-2
TGCGCCAGCAGCCAAGAAGGCACTAGCGGGCCTACTAGCACAGATACGCAGTATTTT,CASSQEGTSGPTSTDTQYF,many,TRBV1,NA,TRBJ2-3
TGTGCCAGCAGCTATTCCGGGACAGGGAGGGCCCAGTACTTC,CASSYSGTGRAQYF,few,TRBV11-3,TRBD1,TRBJ2-5
TGTGCCAGCAGCTTATCGTTGGGACTAGTCGGGAGCGCAGATACGCAGTATTTT,CASSLSLGLVGSADTQYF,many,TRBV11-3,TRBD2,TRBJ2-3
TGTGCCAGCAGCTCAACCGGGACAGGGTCGGGCTACGAGCAGTACTTC,CASSSTGTGSGYEQYF,NA,TRBV11-3,TRBD1,TRBJ2-7
TGCGCCAGCACTCAAGGGACGGTTAGCAATCAGCCCCAGCATTTT,CASTQGTVSNQPQHF,NA,TRBV23-1,NA,TRBJ1-5
TGTGCCAGCAGTTATGGGGCCGGACTGAACACTGAAGCTTTCTTT,CASSYGAGLNTEAFF,NA,TRBV6-8,NA,TRBJ1-1
TGTGCCATCAGTGTAACTTTTCCGGGACAGGCCAACTATGGCTACACCTTC,CAISVTFPGQANYGYTF,many,TRBV6-8,TRBD1,TRBJ1-2
TGTGCCAGCAGTGACCCAGGGAGAGGGACAGATACGCAGTATTTT,CASSDPGRGTDTQYF,NA,TRBV6-8,NA,TRBJ2-3
TGTGCCAGCAGACCTGCGGGACAGGGGCCCGGCTACACCTTC,CASRPAGQGPGYTF,few,TRBV28,TRBD1,TRBJ1-2
TGTGCCAGCAGTGAAGCGCAGGTGGGGTGGGAGACCCAGTACTTC,CASSEAQVGWETQYF,many,TRBV6-1,NA,TRBJ2-5
TGTGCCAGCAGTGTCCCGACAGACTACACCGGGGAGCTGTTTTTT,CASSVPTDYTGELFF,NA,TRBV11-3,NA,TRBJ2-2
TGCGCCAGCAGCTTGGCCCCTGGGGGTAACAATGAGCAGTTCTTC,CASSLAPGGNNEQFF,few,TRBV5-1,NA,TRBJ2-1
TGTGCCAGCAGTGAAATGGGGTCCTACAATGAGCAGTTCTTC,CASSEMGSYNEQFF,NA,TRBV11-3,NA,TRBJ2-1
TGTGCCAGCAAGGACAGCTCTGGGGCCAACGTCCTGACTTTC,CASKDSSGANVLTF,few,TRBV6-8,NA,TRBJ2-6
TGTGCCAGCAGGCAGGAGGGGGCGCGAGGCACTGAAGCTTTCTTT,CASRQEGARGTEAFF,medium-sized,TRBV11-3,TRBD1,TRBJ1-1
TGTGCCAGCAGCCAGGGACAGGGGGACTACAATGAGCAGTTCTTC,CASSQGQGDYNEQFF,large,TRBV11-3,TRBD1,TRBJ2-1
TGTGCCAGCAAATCGGGAGGGGCTAATGAAAAACTGTTTTTT,CASKSGGANEKLFF,NA,TRBV28,NA,TRBJ1-4
TGTGCCAGCACCCCCTGGGGGGGGCAAGAGACCCAGTACTTC,CASTPWGGQETQYF,NA,TRBV11-3,TRBD2,TRBJ2-5
TGTGCCAGCAGCTTGGAAAGAGGGGGCGACTACAATGAGCAGTTCTTC,CASSLERGGDYNEQFF,few,TRBV7-6,TRBD1,TRBJ2-1
TGTGCCAGCAGCTTGGAAACAGCGAGGTGGCATGGCTACACCTTC,CASSLETARWHGYTF,many,TRBV11-3,NA,TRBJ1-2
TGTGCCAGCTCACAGGCCCTGGACAATGAGCAGTTCTTC,CASSQALDNEQFF,NA,TRBV18,NA,TRBJ2-1
TGTGCCAGCGCGGTAGGACAGGCCCAGAACACTGAAGCTTTCTTT,CASAVGQAQNTEAFF,medium-sized,TRBV6-8,TRBD1,TRBJ1-1
TGCAGCGTTGAATTGGAAGCCGGGGGGACCCAGTACTTC,CSVELEAGGTQYF,once,TRBV29-1,NA,TRBJ2-5
TGTGCCAGCTCACCACCTTGGGACAGTTACGAGCAGTACTTC,CASSPPWDSYEQYF,NA,TRBV18,TRBD1,TRBJ2-7
TGTGCCAGCCGGCGGGGGCCCTACGAGCAGTACTTC,CASRRGPYEQYF,few,TRBV12-5,NA,TRBJ2-7
TGTGCCAGCAGCTTAGGTTTGGTGAACACTGAAGCTTTCTTT,CASSLGLVNTEAFF,few,TRBV11-3,NA,TRBJ1-1
TGTGCCAGCTCACCAGAGGACACCGTAACCGGGGAGCTGTTTTTT,CASSPEDTVTGELFF,NA,TRBV18,NA,TRBJ2-2
TGTGCCAGCAGTCCGCAGACCGACACCGGGGAGCTGTTTTTT,CASSPQTDTGELFF,few,TRBV6-8,NA,TRBJ2-2
TGTGCCAGCAGGCCACAGGCTAACTATGGCTACACCTTC,CASRPQANYGYTF,many,TRBV6-8,NA,TRBJ1-2
TGTGCCACCAGCAGAGACGGCAGGGAGGCTCAGCCCCAGCATTTT,CATSRDGREAQPQHF,few,TRBV15,NA,TRBJ1-5
TGTGCCAGCAGTTACAGAGCGGGAGCCTACGAGCAGTACTTC,CASSYRAGAYEQYF,few,TRBV6-8,TRBD2,TRBJ2-7
TGTGCCAGCAGTACTCGGACAGGGGGCTTCCGAATAGAGACCCAGTACTTC,CASSTRTGGFRIETQYF,few,TRBV6-8,TRBD1,TRBJ2-5
TGCAGCGTTGAAGGTGGACAGGAGACCCAGTACTTC,CSVEGGQETQYF,once,TRBV29-1,NA,TRBJ2-5
TGTGCCAGCAGCTTCGGGACAGGGGGGAGCGCCGGGGAGCTGTTTTTT,CASSFGTGGSAGELFF,NA,TRBV11-3,TRBD1,TRBJ2-2
TGTGCCAGCTCACCAAATTTGGGTCGGACTGAAGCTTTCTTT,CASSPNLGRTEAFF,few,TRBV18,NA,TRBJ1-1